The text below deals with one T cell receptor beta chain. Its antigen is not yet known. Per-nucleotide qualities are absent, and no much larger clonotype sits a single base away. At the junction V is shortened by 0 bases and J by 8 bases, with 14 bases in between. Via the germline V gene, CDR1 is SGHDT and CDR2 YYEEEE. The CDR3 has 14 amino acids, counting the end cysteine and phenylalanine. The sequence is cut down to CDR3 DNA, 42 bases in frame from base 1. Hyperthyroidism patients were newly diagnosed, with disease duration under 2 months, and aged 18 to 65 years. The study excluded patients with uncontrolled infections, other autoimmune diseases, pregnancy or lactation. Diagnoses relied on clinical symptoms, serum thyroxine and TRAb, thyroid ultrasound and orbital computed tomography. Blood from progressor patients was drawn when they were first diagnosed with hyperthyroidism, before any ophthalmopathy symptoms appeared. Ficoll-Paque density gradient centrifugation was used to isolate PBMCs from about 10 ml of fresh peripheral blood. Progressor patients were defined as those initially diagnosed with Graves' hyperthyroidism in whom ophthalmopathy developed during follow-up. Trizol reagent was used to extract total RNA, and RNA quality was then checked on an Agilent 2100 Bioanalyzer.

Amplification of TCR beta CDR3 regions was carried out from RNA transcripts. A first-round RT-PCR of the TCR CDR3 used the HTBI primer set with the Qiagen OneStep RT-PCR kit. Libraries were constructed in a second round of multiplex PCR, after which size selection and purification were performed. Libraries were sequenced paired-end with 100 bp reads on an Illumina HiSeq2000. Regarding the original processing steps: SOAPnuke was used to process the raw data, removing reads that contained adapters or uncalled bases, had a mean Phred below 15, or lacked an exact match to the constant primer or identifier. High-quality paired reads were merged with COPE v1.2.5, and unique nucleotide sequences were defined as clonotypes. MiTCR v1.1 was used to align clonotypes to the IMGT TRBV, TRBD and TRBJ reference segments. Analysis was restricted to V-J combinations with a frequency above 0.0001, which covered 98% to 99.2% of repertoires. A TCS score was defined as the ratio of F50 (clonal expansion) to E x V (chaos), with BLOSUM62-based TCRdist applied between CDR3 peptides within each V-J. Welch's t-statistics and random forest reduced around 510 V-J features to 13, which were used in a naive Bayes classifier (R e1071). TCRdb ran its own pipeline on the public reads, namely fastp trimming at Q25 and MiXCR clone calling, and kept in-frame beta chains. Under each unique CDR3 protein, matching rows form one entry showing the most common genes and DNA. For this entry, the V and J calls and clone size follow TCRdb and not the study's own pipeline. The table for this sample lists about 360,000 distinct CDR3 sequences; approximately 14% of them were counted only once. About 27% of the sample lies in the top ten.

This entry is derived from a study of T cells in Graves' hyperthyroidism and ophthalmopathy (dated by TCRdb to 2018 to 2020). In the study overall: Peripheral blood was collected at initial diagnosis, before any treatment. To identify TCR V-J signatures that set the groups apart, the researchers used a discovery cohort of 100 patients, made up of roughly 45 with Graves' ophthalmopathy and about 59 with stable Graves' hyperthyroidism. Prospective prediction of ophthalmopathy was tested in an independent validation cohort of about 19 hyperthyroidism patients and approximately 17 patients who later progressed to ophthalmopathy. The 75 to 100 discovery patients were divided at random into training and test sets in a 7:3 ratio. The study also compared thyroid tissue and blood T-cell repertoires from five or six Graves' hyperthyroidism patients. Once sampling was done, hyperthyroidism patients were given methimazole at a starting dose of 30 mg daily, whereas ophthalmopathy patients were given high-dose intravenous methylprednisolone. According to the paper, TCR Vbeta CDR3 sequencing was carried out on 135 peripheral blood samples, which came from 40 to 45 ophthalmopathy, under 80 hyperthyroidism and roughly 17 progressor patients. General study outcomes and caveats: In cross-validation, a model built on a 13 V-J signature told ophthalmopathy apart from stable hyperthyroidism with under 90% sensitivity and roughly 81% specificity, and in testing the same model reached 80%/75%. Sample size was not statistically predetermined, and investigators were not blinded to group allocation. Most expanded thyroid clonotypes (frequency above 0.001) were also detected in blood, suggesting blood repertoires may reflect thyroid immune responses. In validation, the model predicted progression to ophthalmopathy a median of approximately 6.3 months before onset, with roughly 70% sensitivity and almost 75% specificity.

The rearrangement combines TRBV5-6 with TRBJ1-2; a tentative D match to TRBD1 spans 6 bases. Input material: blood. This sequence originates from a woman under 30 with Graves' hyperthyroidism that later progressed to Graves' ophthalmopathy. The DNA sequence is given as TGTGCCAGCAGCTTGGCTTTACAGGGACACGGCTACACCTTC. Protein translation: CASSLALQGHGYTF.